This TCR beta chain is drawn from a study of a mutant IDH1 vaccine in newly diagnosed glioma. Across the study: Treated patients had a mean age of around 40 years and a sex split that was approximately 62% male and roughly 40% female. Every participant had undergone radiotherapy, temozolomide, or both before, and most underwent both. Week 35 was safety follow-up visit V12; week 47 was end-of-study visit V13. Notes on the study in general: Apparently, pseudoprogression bore no relation to changes among the top peripheral T cell clonotypes.

The repertoire was sequenced with immunoSEQ multiplex PCR; TCRdb's copy has only in-frame clones and lacks some. Of tens of thousands of clones listed, 81% are singletons. This clone appeared once. Its target is unknown. The DNA is omitted, as the CDR3 cannot be located on it reliably, and the CDR3 follows TCRdb's listing. The CDR3 contains 20 residues when both ends are counted. CDR1 and CDR2 (germline): SGDLS, YYNGEE. Time point noted: week 35, safety follow-up. Every vaccine dose comprised 300 ug of mutant IDH1 20-mer peptide plus topical imiquimod. The chain recombines TRBV9 with TRBJ2-3. The sample was PBMCs, taken from a glioma patient whose treatment included an IDH1 peptide vaccine. The TCR originated in a middle-aged woman with glioma. Some clones in this sample may be carry-over from other donors' samples. CDR3 region: CASSGSRDADTTYFGDTQYF.